The source of this T cell receptor (beta chain) is a study of CD8 T cells in ankylosing spondylitis. Trimming removed 3 bases from V and 8 bases from J; junction bases left unmatched: 0. This CDR3 region has 12 residues. This clonotype was detected ten times or more. TCRdb reprocessed the 5' RACE reads via MiXCR and lists one record per CDR3 protein. The sample yields about 350,000 distinct CDR3 sequences, approximately 20% seen once. Material for sequencing was blood, either unsorted or a sorted T cell fraction (not recorded which). The chain carries TRBV12-3 or TRBV12-4 and TRBJ2-1, with 8 nucleotides matching TRBD2. This clonotype originated in a male donor with ankylosing spondylitis or in good health (not recorded which). CDR3 loop: CASSFGGDEQFF. In DNA, the CDR3 is TGTGCCAGCAGTTTCGGGGGGGATGAGCAGTTCTTC.